These 9 T cell receptor beta chains were sequenced from one sample in a study of technical replicates of blood from several donors. Clones were sequenced by immunoSEQ multiplex PCR, and TCRdb holds only the in-frame ones, with some missing. The data contain 60,000 to 80,000 clones, around nine tenths of them singletons. The material sequenced was PBMCs. The source is a human donor in good health. Some clones in this sample may be carry-over from other donors' samples.

This chain connects TRBV5-1 to TRBJ2-1, with TRBD1 identical over 12 bases. Germline CDR1 and CDR2: SGHRS and YFSETQ. V was pared by 7 bases and J by 6 bases, with 5 bases of the junction left unmatched. There are 14 residues in the CDR3. The CDR3 spells CASGGQGAANEQFF. In DNA form, the CDR3 reads TGCGCCAGCGGGGGACAGGGGGCGGCCAATGAGCAGTTCTTC.

The gene calls are TRBV4-1 and TRBJ1-2; TRBD1 agrees at 10 bases. Germline V CDR1 and CDR2: MGHRA, YSYEKL. The J segment lost 4 bases and the V segment lost 4 bases, leaving 9 bases of the junction unmatched. The CDR3 is made up of 16 amino acids. CDR3 region: CASSRATGGESYGYTF. For the CDR3, the DNA is TGCGCCAGCAGCCGCGCGACAGGGGGCGAGTCCTATGGCTACACCTTC.

The chain carries TRBV7-2 and TRBJ1-3, with 8 bases fitting TRBD1. The CDR3 is 15 amino acids. V gave up 1 base and J gave up 4 bases; unmatched junction bases: 3. The germline CDR1 and CDR2 sequences are SGHTA and FQGNSA. The CDR3 DNA reads TGTGCCAGCAGCTTAGGACAGGGGTCCGGAAACACCATATATTTT. Translating it yields CASSLGQGSGNTIYF.

V gene TRBV6-5 combines with J gene TRBJ1-2; the match to TRBD1 covers 9 bases. Unmatched junction bases numbered 1, after V lost 0 bases and J lost 8 bases. Germline CDR1 is MNHEY and CDR2 is SVGAGI. There are 13 residues in the CDR3. CDR3 protein: CASSYSTGGGYTF. Written as DNA, the CDR3 is TGTGCCAGCAGTTACTCGACAGGGGGGGGCTACACCTTC.

This chain connects TRBV7-2 to TRBJ2-1; 13 nucleotides line up with TRBD2. J was trimmed by 8 bases and V by 5 bases; bases with no gene match: 9. The CDR3 runs 16 residues. Looked up from germline, CDR1 is SGHTA and CDR2 is FQGNSA. CDR3 in amino acids: CASSRAGTSGKYEQFF. CDR3 bases: TGTGCCAGCAGCCGCGCAGGGACTAGCGGGAAATATGAGCAGTTCTTC.

The chain links TRBV4-2 to TRBJ2-5, with D perhaps matching TRBD1 (5 bases). The CDR3 spans 14 residues. Germline CDR1 and CDR2: LGHNA and YNFKEQ. Between the trimmed V and J ends, which lost 3 bases and 2 bases, there was a span of 10 bases. CDR3 nucleotide sequence: TGTGCCAGCAGCCAGGTTGACAGACAAGAGACCCAGTACTTC. Its translation is CASSQVDRQETQYF.

This clone has more than one count but fewer than ten. The chain couples TRBV4-1 to TRBJ2-1; D not certain. The CDR3 has 15 amino acids. Trimming stripped 3 bases from V and 3 bases from J, with 12 bases between. Germline V gene lookup returns CDR1 MGHRA and CDR2 YSYEKL. CDR3 coding DNA: TGCGCCAGCAGCCAGCTCCCCACATTCTACAATGAGCAGTTCTTC. This codes for CASSQLPTFYNEQFF.

This sequence joins TRBV5-1 and TRBJ2-3, with 10 bases identical to TRBD2. Germline trimming cut 0 bases from V and 5 bases from J; bases unmatched to any gene: 6. Germline-derived CDR1 and CDR2 are SGHRS and YFSETQ. This CDR3 has 16 amino acids. In DNA form, the CDR3 reads TGCGCCAGCAGCTTGGCCGAGCGGGGGGGCCTAGATACGCAGTATTTT. Translation gives CASSLAERGGLDTQYF.

J is TRBJ2-1 and V is TRBV9; weak D call: TRBD2 (6 bases). CDR3 length: 17 residues. CDR1 SGDLS and CDR2 YYNGEE come from the germline V gene. V was trimmed by 0 bases and J by 5 bases, leaving 18 bases between them. The CDR3 bases are TGTGCCAGCAGCGTAGACCGGGGCCCTAGCGTCAACAATGAGCAGTTCTTC. Translating gives CASSVDRGPSVNNEQFF.